The 2 T cell receptor beta chains presented below share a single source sample, sequenced in a study of sequential checkpoint blockade in melanoma. The treatment was: randomized to nivolumab then ipilimumab (arm A) or the reverse (arm B). The assay was immunoSEQ multiplex PCR, and TCRdb's table has in-frame clones only and misses some. The sample has around 4,500 clones; nearly 25% are singletons. Sequencing was performed on tumor tissue (inferred from file names), taken from a patient given nivolumab and ipilimumab in sequence. These receptors all stem from a human donor with melanoma.

V and J are TRBV18 and TRBJ2-1; D gene uncertain. Germline V lookup: CDR1 KGHSH, CDR2 LQKENI. This CDR3 has 12 amino acids. V lost 3 bases and J lost 8, with 8 bases in between. The CDR3 loop reads CASSPGTHEQFF. DNA for the CDR3: TGTGCCAGCTCACCGGGCACGCATGAGCAGTTCTTC.

The chain joins TRBV6-8 to TRBJ1-1, with 7 nucleotides matching TRBD1. CDR3 length: 13 amino acids. CDR1 MNHGY and CDR2 SAAAGT come from the germline V gene. With V trimmed by 5 bases and J by 8 bases, 8 bases remained unmatched. DNA for the CDR3: TGTGCCAGCAGTGCACAGGGGCCCGTAGAAGCTTTCTTT. It translates to CASSAQGPVEAFF.